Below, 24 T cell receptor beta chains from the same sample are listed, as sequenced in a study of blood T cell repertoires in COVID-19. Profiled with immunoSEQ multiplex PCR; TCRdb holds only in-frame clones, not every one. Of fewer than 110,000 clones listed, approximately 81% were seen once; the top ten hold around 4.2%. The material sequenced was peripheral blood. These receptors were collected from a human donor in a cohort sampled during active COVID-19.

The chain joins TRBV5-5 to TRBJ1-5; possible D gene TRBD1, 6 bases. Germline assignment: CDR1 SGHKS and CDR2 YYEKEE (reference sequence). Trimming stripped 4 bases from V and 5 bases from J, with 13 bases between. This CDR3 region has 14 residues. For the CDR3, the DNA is TGTGCCAGCAGCCCCAGGGGAGACGATCAGCCCCAGCATTTT. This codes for CASSPRGDDQPQHF.

The CDR3 DNA reads as TGTGCCAGTAGTGCCGGGGGGGGCCAGAATTCACCCCTCCACTTT. This sequence encodes CASSAGGGQNSPLHF. This chain links TRBV19 with TRBJ1-6; a possible D gene is TRBD1 (6 bases). V lost 5 bases, J lost 7 bases, and 15 bases lay in between. CDR1 LNHDA and CDR2 SQIVND come from the germline V gene (reference sequence). This CDR3 has 15 residues.

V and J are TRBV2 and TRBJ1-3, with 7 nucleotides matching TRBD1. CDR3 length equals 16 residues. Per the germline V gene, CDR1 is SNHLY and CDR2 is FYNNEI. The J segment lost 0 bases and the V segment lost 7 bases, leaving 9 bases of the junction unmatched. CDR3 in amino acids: CASNPTGTISGNTIYF. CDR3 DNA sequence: TGTGCCAGCAATCCGACAGGGACCATCTCTGGAAACACCATATATTTT.

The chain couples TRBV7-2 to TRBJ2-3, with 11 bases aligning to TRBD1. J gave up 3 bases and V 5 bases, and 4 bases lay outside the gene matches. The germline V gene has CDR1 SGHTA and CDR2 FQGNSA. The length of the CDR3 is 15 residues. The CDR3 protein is CASSRDRGFTDTQYF. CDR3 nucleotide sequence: TGTGCCAGCAGCCGGGACAGGGGGTTTACAGATACGCAGTATTTT. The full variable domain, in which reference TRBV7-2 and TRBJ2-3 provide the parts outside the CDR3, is GAGVSQSPSNKVTEKGKDVELRCDPISGHTALYWYRQSLGQGLEFLIYFQGNSAPDKSGLPSDRFSAERTGGSVSTLTIQRTQQEDSAVYLCASSRDRGFTDTQYFGPGTRLTVL.

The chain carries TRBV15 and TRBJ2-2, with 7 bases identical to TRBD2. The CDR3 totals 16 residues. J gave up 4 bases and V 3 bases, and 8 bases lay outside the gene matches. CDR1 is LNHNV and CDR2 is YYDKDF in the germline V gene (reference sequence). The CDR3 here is CATSRERDLFTGELFF. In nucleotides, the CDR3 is TGTGCCACCAGCAGGGAGCGGGATCTGTTCACCGGGGAGCTGTTTTTT.

The CDR3 sequence is CASSYIGLAGGLNEQFF. In DNA form, the CDR3 reads TGTGCCAGCAGTTACATCGGACTAGCGGGAGGGCTCAATGAGCAGTTCTTC. This chain joins TRBV6-2 or TRBV6-3 and TRBJ2-1, with 15 positions matching TRBD2. Trimming removed 2 bases from V and 6 bases from J; junction bases left unmatched: 5. CDR3 length: 17 residues. Per the germline V gene, CDR1 is MNHEY and CDR2 is SVGEGT.

The CDR3 sequence: CASQTRAGDNSPLHF. DNA for the CDR3: TGCGCCAGCCAAACACGGGCAGGGGATAATTCACCCCTCCACTTT. This chain uses TRBV4-1 with TRBJ1-6; a weak D match, TRBD1 (6 bases). Trimming pared 8 bases from V and 5 bases from J, leaving 16 bases between. Germline V gene data show CDR1 as MGHRA and CDR2 as YSYEKL. There are 15 residues in the CDR3.

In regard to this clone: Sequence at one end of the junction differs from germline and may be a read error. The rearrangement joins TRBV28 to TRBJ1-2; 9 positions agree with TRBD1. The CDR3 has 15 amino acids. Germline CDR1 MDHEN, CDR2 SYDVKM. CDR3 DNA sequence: TGTGCCACCAGTCGGGGACAGGGCGCTTACTATGGCTACACCTTC. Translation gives CATSRGQGAYYGYTF.

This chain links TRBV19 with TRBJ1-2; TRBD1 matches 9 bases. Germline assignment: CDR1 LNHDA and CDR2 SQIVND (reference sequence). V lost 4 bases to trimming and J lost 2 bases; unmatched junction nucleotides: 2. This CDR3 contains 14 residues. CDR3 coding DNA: TGTGCCAGTAGTAGTGGGACAGGGAACTATGGCTACACCTTC. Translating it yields CASSSGTGNYGYTF.

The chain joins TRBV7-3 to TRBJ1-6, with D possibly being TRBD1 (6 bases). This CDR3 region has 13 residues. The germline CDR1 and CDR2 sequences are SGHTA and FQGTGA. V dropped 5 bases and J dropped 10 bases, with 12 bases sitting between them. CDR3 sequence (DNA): TGTGCCAGCAGCGATACAGGGTCATCACCCCTCCACTTT. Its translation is CASSDTGSSPLHF.

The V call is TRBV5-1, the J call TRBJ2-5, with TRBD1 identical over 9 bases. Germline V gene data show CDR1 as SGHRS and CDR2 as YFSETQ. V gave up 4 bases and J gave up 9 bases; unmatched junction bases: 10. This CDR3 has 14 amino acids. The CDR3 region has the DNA TGCGCCAGCAGCACAACAGGGGGCTCAAAGGCCCAGTACTTC. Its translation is CASSTTGGSKAQYF.

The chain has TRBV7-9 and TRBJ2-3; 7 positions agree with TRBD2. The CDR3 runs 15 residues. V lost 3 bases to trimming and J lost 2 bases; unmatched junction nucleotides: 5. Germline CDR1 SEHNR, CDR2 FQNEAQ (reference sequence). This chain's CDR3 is CASSFVAGPTDTQYF. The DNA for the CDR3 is TGTGCCAGCAGCTTCGTAGCGGGCCCCACAGATACGCAGTATTTT. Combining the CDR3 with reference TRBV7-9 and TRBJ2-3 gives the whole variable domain DTGVSQNPRHKITKRGQNVTFRCDPISEHNRLYWYRQTLGQGPEFLTYFQNEAQLEKSRLLSDRFSAERPKGSFSTLEIQRTEQGDSAMYLCASSFVAGPTDTQYFGPGTRLTVL.

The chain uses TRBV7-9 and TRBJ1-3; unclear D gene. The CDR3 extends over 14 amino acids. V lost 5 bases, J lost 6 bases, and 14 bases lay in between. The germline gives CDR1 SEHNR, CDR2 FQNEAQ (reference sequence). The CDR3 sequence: CASSPAGQENTIYF. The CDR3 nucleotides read TGTGCCAGCAGCCCAGCGGGCCAGGAAAACACCATATATTTT.

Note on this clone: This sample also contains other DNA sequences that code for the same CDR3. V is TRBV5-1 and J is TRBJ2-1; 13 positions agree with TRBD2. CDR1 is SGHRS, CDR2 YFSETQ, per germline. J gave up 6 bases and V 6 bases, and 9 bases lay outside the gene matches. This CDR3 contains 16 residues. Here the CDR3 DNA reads TGCGCCAGCACCGTGACTAGCGGGAGGCCCAGCAATGAGCAGTTCTTC. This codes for CASTVTSGRPSNEQFF.

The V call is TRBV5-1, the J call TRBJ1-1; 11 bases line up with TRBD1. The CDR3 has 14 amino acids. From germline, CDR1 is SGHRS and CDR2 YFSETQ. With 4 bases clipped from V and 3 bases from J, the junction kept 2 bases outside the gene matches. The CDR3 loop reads CASSGQGAHTEAFF. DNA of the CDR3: TGCGCCAGCAGCGGACAGGGGGCTCACACTGAAGCTTTCTTT.

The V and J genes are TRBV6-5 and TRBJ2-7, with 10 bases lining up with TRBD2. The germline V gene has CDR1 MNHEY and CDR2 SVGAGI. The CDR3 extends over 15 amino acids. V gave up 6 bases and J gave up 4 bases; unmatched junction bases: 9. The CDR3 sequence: CASSSQTSGFYEQYV. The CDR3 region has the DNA TGTGCCAGCAGCTCCCAGACTAGCGGGTTTTACGAGCAGTACGTC.

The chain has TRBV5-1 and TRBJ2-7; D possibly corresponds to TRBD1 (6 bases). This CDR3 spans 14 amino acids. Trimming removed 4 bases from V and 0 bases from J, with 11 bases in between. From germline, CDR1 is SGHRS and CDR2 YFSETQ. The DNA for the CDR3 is TGCGCCAGCAGCCCCGACAGGCCCTCCTACGAGCAGTACTTC. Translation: CASSPDRPSYEQYF.

The CDR3 DNA reads as TGTGCCAGCAGCTTCGGGGGACAGGGGAACTACGAGCAGTACTTC. As protein: CASSFGGQGNYEQYF. V usage is TRBV11-3 and J usage is TRBJ2-7; 10 nucleotides line up with TRBD1. The CDR3 sequence is 15 residues long. From germline, CDR1 is SGHNT and CDR2 YENEEA. With V trimmed by 3 bases and J by 3 bases, 5 bases remained unmatched.

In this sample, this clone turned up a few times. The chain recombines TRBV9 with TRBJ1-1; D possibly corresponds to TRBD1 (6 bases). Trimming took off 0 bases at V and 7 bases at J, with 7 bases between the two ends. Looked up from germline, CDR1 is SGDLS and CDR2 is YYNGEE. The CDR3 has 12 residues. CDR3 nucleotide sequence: TGTGCCAGCAGCGTAGAAGGGGGTGAAGCTTTCTTT. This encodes CASSVEGGEAFF.

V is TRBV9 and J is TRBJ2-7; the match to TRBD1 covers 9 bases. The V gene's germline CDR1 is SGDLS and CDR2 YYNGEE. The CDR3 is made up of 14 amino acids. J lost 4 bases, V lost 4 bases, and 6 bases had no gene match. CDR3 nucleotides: TGTGCCAGCAGCTGGGGACAGGGTTCGTACGAGCAGTACTTC. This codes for CASSWGQGSYEQYF.

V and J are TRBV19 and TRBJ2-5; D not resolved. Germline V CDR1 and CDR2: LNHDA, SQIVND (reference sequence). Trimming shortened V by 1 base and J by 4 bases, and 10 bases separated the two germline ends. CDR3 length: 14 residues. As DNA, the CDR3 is TGTGCCAGTAGTATAGTCGGAGCCACAGAGACCCAGTACTTC. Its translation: CASSIVGATETQYF.

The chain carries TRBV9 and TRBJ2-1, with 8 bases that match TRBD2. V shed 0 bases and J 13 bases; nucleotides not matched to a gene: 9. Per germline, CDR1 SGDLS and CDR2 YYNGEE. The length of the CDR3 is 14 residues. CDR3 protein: CASSVARAGGEQFF. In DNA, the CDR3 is TGTGCCAGCAGCGTAGCCAGGGCGGGGGGTGAACAGTTCTTC.

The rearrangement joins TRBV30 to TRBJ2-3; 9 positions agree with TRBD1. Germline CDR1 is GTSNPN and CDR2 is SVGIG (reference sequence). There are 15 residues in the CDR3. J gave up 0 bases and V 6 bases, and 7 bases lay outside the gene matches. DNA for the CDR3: TGTGCCTGCGAACAACAGGGGGCTAGCACAGATACGCAGTATTTT. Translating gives CACEQQGASTDTQYF.

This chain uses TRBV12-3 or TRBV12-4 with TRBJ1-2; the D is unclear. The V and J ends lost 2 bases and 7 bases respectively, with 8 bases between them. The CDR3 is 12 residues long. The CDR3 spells CASSLTGVGYTF. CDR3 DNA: TGTGCCAGCAGTTTAACCGGGGTTGGCTACACCTTC.